Reported below is one T cell receptor beta chain. The germline CDR1 and CDR2 sequences are SGHRS and YFSETQ. CDR3 length: 14 amino acids. V was clipped by 2 bases and J by 4 bases, with 12 bases between them. This sample is drawn from a study of T cell changes during pregnancy in multiple sclerosis. Sequenced by immunoSEQ multiplex PCR; TCRdb stores in-frame clones only, minus some. Of about 67,000 clones in the sample, over 80% were seen once. This receptor was obtained from a female donor in good health, enrolled as a control in a pregnancy study. The rearrangement links TRBV5-1 to TRBJ1-1; D call uncertain. The sample consisted of peripheral blood, taken in the second trimester of pregnancy. The CDR3: CASSFFGESTEAFF. In DNA, the CDR3 is TGCGCCAGCAGCTTTTTCGGGGAAAGCACTGAAGCTTTCTTT.